Below, one TCR beta chain is given with its context. This clone came up once. Which antigen it targets is not known. The input lacks base qualities; no much larger clone sits a single base away. Participants in the prospective study were enrolled through a virtual design, were aged roughly 18 to 100 years, and lived in 20 to 30 United States geographic areas. In the prospective study, cohorts were assigned on the basis of participant-reported clinical history obtained from a screening survey and a study questionnaire. Exposed participants had been in contact, within 2 weeks of entering the study, with a person who had a PCR-confirmed or clinician-diagnosed case of COVID-19. In the prospective study, whole blood, serum and a nasopharyngeal or oropharyngeal swab were collected from each participant by mobile phlebotomists. Over a roughly 2-month period, participants in the prospective study had the option of providing additional blood draws and questionnaires. Blood samples from the prospective study were shipped frozen or at room temperature prior to DNA extraction.

Trimming removed 0 bases from V and 7 bases from J, leaving 5 bases between the germline ends. From the cysteine up to the phenylalanine, the CDR3 has a length of 12 residues. The only DNA kept is the CDR3, 36 bases in frame from the first base. From the germline V gene, CDR1 is SGHTA and CDR2 is FQGNSA. The sample originates from a study of blood T cell repertoires in COVID-19 (dated by TCRdb to about 2020). A note on the overall study: The collaborator samples originated in the United States, Italy and Spain and spanned the acute and convalescent phases of COVID-19. The prospective study material was composed of cDNA or gDNA derived from T cells, B-cell-depleted T cells, or PBMCs. The dataset comprised deeply sampled blood TCRbeta repertoires from subjects exposed to, actively infected with, or recovered from COVID-19. The repertoires were released in a freely available public database meant as a resource for research on the immune response to SARS-CoV-2. Samples came from the ongoing ImmuneRACE study (first 160 participants) plus 1,254 subjects from 6 global collaborators. The sample metadata nearly always contained a de-identified subject ID, COVID-19 status, age in years and sex. Where available, HLA class I and class II types were taken from metadata supplied by the sample provider and were not determined by assay-based typing. Summary of the overall study and its limitations: The quantity of clinical and demographic metadata differed by source and by participant and was supplied without curation.

The immunoSEQ Assay, a bias-controlled multiplex PCR, was used to amplify TCRbeta CDR3 regions from genomic DNA. The published analysis was carried out like this. Nucleated cell counts per sample were estimated from amplification of reference gene primers within the assay. To quantify the absolute abundance of each unique TCRbeta CDR3 rearrangement, sequence reads were collapsed and filtered. For each sample, productive Simpson clonality was calculated by taking the square root of Simpson's diversity index across productive rearrangements. TCRdb re-hosts the immuneACCESS table, in-frame sequences only. Its copies lack some clones; in the studies checked, an unresolved V gene accounts for under half of them, and the cause for the rest is not known. The DNA was the basis for D and trimming; V, J and clone size are from that table. Within this sample are fewer than 350,000 clones, with roughly 85% of them counted one time only. The ten largest clonotypes hold around 1.9% of the sample.

The sequencing input was PBMCs or T cells enriched from blood (not recorded which). This clonotype was sampled from a woman in her twenties or thirties who had been exposed to COVID-19. The sequence links TRBV7-2 to TRBJ2-3; the D gene assignment is ambiguous. DNA sequence: TGTGCCAGCAGCTTAGCGAGAAATACGCAGTATTTT. It specifies CASSLARNTQYF.